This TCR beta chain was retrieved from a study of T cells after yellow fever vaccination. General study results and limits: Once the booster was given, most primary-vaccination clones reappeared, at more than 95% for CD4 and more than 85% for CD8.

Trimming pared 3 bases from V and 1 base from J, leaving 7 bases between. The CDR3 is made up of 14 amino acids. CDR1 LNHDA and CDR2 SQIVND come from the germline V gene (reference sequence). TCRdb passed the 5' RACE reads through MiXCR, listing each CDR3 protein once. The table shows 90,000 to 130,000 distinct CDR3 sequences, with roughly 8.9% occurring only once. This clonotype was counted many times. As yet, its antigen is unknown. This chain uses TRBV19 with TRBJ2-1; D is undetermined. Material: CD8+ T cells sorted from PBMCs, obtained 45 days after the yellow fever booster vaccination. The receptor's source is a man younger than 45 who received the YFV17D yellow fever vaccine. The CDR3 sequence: CASSMGNSYNEQFF. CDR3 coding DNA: TGTGCCAGTAGTATGGGTAATTCCTACAATGAGCAGTTCTTC.